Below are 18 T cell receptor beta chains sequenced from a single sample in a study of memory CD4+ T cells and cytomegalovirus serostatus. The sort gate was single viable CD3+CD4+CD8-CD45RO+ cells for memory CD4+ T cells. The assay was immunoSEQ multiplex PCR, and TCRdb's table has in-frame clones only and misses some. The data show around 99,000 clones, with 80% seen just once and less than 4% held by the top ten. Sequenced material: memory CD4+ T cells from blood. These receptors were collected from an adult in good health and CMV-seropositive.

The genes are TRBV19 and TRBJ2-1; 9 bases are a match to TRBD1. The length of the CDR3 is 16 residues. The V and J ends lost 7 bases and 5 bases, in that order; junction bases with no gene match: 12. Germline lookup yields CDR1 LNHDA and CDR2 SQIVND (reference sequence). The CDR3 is CASTQAGTGIHNEQFF. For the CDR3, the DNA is TGTGCCAGTACCCAGGCAGGGACAGGGATACACAATGAGCAGTTCTTC.

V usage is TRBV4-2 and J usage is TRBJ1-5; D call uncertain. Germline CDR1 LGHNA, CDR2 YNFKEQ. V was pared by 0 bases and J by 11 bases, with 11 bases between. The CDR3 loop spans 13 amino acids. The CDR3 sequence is CASSQDQESTQHF. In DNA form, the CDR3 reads TGTGCCAGCAGCCAAGATCAGGAAAGTACCCAGCATTTT.

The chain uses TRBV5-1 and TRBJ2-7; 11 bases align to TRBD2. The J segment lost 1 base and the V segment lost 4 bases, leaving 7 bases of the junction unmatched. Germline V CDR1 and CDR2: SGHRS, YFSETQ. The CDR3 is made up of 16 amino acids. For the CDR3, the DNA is TGCGCCAGCAGCCATCCCCTAGCGGGAGGTTCCTACGAGCAGTACTTC. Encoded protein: CASSHPLAGGSYEQYF.

The DNA of the CDR3 is TGCAGCGTTAAACCGAGGACCTACAATGAGCAGTTCTTC. This translates into CSVKPRTYNEQFF. The V gene is TRBV29-1, the J gene TRBJ2-1; the D is unclear. The V gene's germline CDR1 is SQVTM and CDR2 ANQGSEA. V gave up 5 bases and J gave up 2 bases, with 10 bases separating them. The CDR3 loop spans 13 amino acids.

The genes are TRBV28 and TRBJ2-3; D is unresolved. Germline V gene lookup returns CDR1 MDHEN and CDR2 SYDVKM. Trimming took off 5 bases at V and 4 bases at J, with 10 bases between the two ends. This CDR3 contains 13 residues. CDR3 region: CASSPLGSDTQYF. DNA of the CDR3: TGTGCCAGCAGTCCCCTTGGGTCAGATACGCAGTATTTT.

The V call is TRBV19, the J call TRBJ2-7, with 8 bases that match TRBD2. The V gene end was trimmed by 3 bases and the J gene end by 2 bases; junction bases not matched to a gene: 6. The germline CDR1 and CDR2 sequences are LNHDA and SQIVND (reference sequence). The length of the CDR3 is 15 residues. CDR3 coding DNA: TGTGCCAGTAGTATGGGGCCAGCGGGAGCCTACGAGCAGTACTTC. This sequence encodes CASSMGPAGAYEQYF. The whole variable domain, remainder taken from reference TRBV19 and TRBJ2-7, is DGGITQSPKYLFRKEGQNVTLSCEQNLNHDAMYWYRQDPGQGLRLIYYSQIVNDFQKGDIAEGYSVSREKKESFPLTVTSAQKNPTAFYLCASSMGPAGAYEQYFGPGTRLTVT.

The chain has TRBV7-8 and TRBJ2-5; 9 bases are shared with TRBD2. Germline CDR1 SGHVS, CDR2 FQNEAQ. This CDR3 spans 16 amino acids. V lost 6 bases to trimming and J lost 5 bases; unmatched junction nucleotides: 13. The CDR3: CASSPGLAPEGETQYF. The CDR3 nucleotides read TGTGCCAGCAGTCCCGGACTAGCGCCGGAGGGGGAGACCCAGTACTTC.

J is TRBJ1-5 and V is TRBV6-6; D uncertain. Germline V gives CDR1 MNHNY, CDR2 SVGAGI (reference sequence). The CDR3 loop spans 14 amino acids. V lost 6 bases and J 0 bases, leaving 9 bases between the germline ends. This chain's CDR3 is CASSRTDSNQPQHF. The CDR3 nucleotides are TGTGCCAGCAGCCGAACAGATAGCAATCAGCCCCAGCATTTT.

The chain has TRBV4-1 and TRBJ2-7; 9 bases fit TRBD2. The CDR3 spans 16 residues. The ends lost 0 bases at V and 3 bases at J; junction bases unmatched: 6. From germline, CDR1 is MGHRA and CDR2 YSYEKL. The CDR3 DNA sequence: TGCGCCAGCAGCCAAGATGATGGGACTAGCAGCTACGAGCAGTACTTC. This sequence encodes CASSQDDGTSSYEQYF.

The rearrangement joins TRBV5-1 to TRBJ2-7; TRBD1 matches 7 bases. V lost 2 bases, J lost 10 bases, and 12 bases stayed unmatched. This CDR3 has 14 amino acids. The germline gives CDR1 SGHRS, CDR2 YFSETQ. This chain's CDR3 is CASSLTGDVRDQYF. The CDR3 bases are TGCGCCAGCAGCTTAACAGGGGATGTTCGTGATCAGTACTTC.

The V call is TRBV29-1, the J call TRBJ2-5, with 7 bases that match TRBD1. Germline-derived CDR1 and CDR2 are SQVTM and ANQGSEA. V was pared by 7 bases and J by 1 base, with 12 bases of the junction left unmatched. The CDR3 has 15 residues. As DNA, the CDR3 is TGCAGCGCTGGCCCCCGGGACAGACTCCAAGAGACCCAGTACTTC. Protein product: CSAGPRDRLQETQYF.

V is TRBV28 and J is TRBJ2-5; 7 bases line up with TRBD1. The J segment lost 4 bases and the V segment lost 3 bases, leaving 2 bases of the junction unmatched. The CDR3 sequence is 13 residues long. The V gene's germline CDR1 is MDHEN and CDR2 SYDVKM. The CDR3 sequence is CASSLSGGETQYF. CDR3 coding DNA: TGTGCCAGCAGTTTGTCAGGGGGAGAGACCCAGTACTTC. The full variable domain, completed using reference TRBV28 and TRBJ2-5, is DVKVTQSSRYLVKRTGEKVFLECVQDMDHENMFWYRQDPGLGLRLIYFSYDVKMKEKGDIPEGYSVSREKKERFSLILESASTNQTSMYLCASSLSGGETQYFGPGTRLLVL.

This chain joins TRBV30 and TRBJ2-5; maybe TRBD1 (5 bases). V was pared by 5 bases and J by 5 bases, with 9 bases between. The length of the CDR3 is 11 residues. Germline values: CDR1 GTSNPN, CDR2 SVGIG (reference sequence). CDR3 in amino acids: CAWQGLETQYF. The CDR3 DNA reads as TGTGCCTGGCAGGGTTTGGAGACCCAGTACTTC.

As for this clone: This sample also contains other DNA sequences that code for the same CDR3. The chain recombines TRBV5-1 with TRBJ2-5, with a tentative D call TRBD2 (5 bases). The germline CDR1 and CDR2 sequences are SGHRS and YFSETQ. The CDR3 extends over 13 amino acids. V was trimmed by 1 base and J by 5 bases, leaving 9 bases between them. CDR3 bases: TGCGCCAGCAGCTTGAGGGAGAGGGAGACCCAGTACTTC. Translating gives CASSLRERETQYF.

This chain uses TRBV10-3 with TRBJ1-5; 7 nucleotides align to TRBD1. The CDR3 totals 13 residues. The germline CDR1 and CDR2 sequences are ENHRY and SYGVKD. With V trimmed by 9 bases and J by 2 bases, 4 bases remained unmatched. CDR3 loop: CAMTGSGNQPQHF. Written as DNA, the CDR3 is TGTGCCATGACAGGGTCGGGCAATCAGCCCCAGCATTTT.

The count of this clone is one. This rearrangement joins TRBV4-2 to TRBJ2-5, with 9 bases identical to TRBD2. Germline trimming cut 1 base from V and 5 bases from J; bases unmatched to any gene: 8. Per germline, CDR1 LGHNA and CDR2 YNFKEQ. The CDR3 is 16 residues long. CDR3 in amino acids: CASSQVGGRAGETQYF. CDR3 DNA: TGTGCCAGCAGCCAAGTTGGCGGGAGGGCCGGGGAGACCCAGTACTTC.

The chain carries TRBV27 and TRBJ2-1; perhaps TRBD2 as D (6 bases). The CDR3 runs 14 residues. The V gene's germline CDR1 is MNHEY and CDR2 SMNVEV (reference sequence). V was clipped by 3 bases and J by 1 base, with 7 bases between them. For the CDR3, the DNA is TGTGCCAGCAGTTTCGGGGGTTCCTACAATGAGCAGTTCTTC. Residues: CASSFGGSYNEQFF.

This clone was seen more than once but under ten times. CDR3 loop: CASSADRGAYNEQFF. DNA for the CDR3: TGTGCCAGCAGCGCCGACAGGGGCGCATACAATGAGCAGTTCTTC. The rearrangement joins TRBV7-2 to TRBJ2-1; 8 bases are shared with TRBD1. J was trimmed by 4 bases and V by 5 bases; bases with no gene match: 7. Germline V gene lookup returns CDR1 SGHTA and CDR2 FQGNSA. This CDR3 spans 15 amino acids.